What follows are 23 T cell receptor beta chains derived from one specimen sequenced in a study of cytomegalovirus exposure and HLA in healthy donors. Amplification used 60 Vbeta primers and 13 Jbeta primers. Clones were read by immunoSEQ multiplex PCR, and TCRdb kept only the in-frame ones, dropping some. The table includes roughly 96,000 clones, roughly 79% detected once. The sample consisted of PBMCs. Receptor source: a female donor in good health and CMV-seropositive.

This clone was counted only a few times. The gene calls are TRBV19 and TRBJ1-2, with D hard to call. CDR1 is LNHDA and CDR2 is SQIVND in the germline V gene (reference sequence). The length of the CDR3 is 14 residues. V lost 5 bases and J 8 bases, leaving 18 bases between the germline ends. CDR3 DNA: TGTGCCAGTAGTTCATCGGGGATCCAGGTCGGCTACACCTTC. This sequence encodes CASSSSGIQVGYTF.

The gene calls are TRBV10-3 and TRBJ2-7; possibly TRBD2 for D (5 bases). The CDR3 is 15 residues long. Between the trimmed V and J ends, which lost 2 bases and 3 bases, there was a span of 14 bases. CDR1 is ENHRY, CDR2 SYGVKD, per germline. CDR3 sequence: CAISETDSRNYEQYF. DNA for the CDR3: TGTGCCATCAGTGAGACGGACTCCCGCAACTACGAGCAGTACTTC.

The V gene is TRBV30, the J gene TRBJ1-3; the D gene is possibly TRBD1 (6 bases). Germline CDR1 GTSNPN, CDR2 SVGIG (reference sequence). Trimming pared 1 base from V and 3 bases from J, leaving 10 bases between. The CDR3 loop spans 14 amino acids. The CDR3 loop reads CAWSAGVIGNTIYF. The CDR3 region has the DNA TGTGCCTGGAGTGCAGGGGTTATTGGAAACACCATATATTTT.

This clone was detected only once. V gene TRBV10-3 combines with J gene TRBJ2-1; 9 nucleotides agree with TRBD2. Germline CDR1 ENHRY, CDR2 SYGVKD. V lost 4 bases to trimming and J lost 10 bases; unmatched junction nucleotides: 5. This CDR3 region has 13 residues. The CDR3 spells CAISVAGDWEQFF. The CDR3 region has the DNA TGTGCCATCAGTGTAGCGGGAGATTGGGAGCAGTTCTTC.

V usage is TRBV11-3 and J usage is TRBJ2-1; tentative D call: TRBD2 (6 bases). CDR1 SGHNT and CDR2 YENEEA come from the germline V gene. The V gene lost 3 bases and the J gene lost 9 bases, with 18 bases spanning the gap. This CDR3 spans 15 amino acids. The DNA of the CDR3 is TGTGCCAGCAGCTTCGGTAGCGGACCTCACAGTGAGCAGTTCTTC. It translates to CASSFGSGPHSEQFF.

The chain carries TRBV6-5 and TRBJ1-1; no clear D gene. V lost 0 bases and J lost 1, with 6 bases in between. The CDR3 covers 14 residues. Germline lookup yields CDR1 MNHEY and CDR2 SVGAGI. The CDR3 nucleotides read TGTGCCAGCAGTTACTCGCACACGAACACTGAAGCTTTCTTT. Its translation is CASSYSHTNTEAFF.

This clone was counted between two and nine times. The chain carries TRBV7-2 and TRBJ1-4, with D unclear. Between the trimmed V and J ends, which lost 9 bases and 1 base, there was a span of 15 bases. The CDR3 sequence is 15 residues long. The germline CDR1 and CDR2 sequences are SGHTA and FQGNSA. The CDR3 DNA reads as TGTGCCAGTAAGGGAGGGCCGGGAACTAATGAAAAACTGTTTTTT. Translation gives CASKGGPGTNEKLFF.

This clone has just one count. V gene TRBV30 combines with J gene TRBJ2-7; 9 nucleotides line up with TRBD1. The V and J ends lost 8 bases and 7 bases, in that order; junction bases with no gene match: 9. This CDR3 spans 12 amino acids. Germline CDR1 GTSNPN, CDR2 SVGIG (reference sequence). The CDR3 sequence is CAGDRDVQEQYF. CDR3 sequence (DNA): TGTGCCGGGGACAGGGACGTGCAAGAGCAGTACTTC. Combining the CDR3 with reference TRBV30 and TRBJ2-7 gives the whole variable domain SQTIHQWPATLVQPVGSPLSLECTVEGTSNPNLYWYRQAAGRGLQLLFYSVGIGQISSEVPQNLSASRPQDRQFILSSKKLLLSDSGFYLCAGDRDVQEQYFGPGTRLTVT.

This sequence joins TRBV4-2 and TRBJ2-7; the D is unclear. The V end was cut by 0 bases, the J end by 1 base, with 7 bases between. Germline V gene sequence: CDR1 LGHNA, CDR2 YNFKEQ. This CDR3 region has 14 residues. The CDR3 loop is CASSQDARSYEQYF. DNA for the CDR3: TGTGCCAGCAGCCAAGATGCCAGATCCTACGAGCAGTACTTC.

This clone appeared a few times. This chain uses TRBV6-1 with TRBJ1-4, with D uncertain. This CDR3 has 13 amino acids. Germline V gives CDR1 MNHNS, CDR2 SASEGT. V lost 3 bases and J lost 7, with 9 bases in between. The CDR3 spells CASSDRGREKLFF. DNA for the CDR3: TGTGCCAGCAGTGATCGGGGTCGTGAAAAACTGTTTTTT.

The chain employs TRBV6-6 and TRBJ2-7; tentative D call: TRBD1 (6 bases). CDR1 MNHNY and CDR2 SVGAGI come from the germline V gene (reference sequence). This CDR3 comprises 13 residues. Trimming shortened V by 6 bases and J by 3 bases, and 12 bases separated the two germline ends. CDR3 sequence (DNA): TGTGCCAGCAGCTCCAGGGGACACTACGAGCAGTACTTC. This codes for CASSSRGHYEQYF.

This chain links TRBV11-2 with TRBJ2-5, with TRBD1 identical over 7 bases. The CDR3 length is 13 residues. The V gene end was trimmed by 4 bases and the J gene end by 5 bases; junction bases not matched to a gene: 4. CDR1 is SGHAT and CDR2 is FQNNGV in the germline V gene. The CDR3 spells CASSSGQQETQYF. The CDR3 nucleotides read TGTGCCAGCAGCTCGGGACAGCAGGAGACCCAGTACTTC.

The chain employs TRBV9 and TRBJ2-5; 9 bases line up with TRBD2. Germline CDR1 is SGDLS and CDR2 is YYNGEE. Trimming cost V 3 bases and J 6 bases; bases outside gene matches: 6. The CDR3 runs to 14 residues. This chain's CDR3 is CASSAGTSRQTQYF. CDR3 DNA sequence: TGTGCCAGCAGCGCCGGGACTAGCAGGCAGACCCAGTACTTC. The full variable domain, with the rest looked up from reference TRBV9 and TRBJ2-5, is DSGVTQTPKHLITATGQRVTLRCSPRSGDLSVYWYQQSLDQGLQFLIQYYNGEERAKGNILERFSAQQFPDLHSELNLSSLELGDSALYFCASSAGTSRQTQYFGPGTRLLVL.

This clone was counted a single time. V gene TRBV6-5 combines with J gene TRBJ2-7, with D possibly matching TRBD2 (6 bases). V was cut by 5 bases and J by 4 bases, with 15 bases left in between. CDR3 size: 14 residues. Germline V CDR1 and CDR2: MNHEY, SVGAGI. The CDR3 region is CASSLGGPEYEQYF. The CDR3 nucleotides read TGTGCCAGCAGTCTCGGAGGGCCGGAGTACGAGCAGTACTTC.

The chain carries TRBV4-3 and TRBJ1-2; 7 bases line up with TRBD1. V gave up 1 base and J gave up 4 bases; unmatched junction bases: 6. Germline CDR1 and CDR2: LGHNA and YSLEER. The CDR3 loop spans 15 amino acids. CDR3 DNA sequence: TGCGCCAGCAGCCAAGGGACAGGTTATACCTATGGCTACACCTTC. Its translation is CASSQGTGYTYGYTF.

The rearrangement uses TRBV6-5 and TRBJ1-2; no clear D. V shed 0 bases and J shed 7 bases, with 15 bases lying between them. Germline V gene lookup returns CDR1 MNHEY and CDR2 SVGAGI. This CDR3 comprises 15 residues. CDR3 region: CASSYSGVGDTGYTF. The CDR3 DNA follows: TGTGCCAGCAGTTACTCAGGAGTAGGAGATACTGGCTACACCTTC.

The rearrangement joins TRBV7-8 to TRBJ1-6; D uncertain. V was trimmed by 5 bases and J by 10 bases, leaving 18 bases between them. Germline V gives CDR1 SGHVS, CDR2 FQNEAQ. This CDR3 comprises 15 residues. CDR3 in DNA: TGTGCCAGCAGCCGGGCGGGCGGGGTAGGCTCACCCCTCCACTTT. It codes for CASSRAGGVGSPLHF.

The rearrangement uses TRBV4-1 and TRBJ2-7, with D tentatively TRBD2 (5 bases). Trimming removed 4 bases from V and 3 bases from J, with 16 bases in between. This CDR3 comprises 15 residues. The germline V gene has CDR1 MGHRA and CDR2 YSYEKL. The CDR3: CASSPDDVGVYEQYF. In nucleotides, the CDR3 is TGCGCCAGCAGCCCAGACGATGTGGGAGTCTACGAGCAGTACTTC.

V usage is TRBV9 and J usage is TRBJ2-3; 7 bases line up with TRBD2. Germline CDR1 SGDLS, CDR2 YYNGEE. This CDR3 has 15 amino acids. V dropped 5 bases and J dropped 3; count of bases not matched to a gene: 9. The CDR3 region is CASRGGEQETDTQYF. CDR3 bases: TGTGCCAGCAGGGGAGGGGAACAGGAAACAGATACGCAGTATTTT.

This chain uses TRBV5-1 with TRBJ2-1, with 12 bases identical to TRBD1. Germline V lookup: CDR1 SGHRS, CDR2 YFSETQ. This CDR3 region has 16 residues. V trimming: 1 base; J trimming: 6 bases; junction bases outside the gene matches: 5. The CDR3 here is CASSLFPGQGANEQFF. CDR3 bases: TGCGCCAGCAGCTTGTTTCCGGGACAGGGGGCCAATGAGCAGTTCTTC.

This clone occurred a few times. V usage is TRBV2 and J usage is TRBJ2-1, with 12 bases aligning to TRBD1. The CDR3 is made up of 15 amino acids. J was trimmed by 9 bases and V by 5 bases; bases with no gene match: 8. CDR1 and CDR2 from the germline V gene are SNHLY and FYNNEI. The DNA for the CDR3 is TGTGCCAGCAGTTTCGGGACAGGGGGCTCGGTTGAGCAGTTCTTC. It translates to CASSFGTGGSVEQFF.

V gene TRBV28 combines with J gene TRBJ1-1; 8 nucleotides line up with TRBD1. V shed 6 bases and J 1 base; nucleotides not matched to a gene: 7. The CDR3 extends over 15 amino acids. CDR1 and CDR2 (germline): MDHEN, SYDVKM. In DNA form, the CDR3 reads TGTGCCAGCAGGCCTCCGGACAGGGAGAACACTGAAGCTTTCTTT. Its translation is CASRPPDRENTEAFF.

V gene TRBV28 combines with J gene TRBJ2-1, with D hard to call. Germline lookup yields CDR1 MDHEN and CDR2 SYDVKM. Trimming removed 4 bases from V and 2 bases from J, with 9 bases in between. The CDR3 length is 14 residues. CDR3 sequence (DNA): TGTGCCAGCAGTTCCGCCGAGACCTACAATGAGCAGTTCTTC. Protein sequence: CASSSAETYNEQFF.